This T cell receptor (beta chain) was profiled in a study of T cell repertoires in cytomegalovirus infection. Study overall: Recently identified HLA-C-restricted CMV epitopes and well-studied HLA-B-restricted CMV epitopes were used by the study. Both CMV infection and a matching HLA type were indicated by public TCR beta signatures.

This clonotype was seen more than once but under ten times. Its antigen remains unknown. The V segment lost 5 bases and the J segment 8 bases; nucleotides outside the gene matches: 4. The CDR3 extends over 14 amino acids. Germline V gives CDR1 SEHNR, CDR2 FQNEAQ (reference sequence). Study results and limitations: The study identified carriers of CMV plus the relevant HLA from cumulative public TCR beta family frequency. CMV-specific TCR beta clonotypes restricted by HLA-C dominated the ex vivo response.

MiXCR, run by TCRdb on the reads, gives a single entry per CDR3 protein. Here the sample spans about 830,000 distinct CDR3 sequences, over 25% being singletons. This chain links TRBV7-9 with TRBJ1-6; 9 nucleotides line up with TRBD1. Here the sequenced sample was cultured CD8+ T cells from PBMCs, taken from culture after CMV antigen stimulation. The TCR sequence derives from a human donor in good health (CMV status not recorded). Some clones in this sample may be carry-over from other donors' samples. CDR3 DNA: TGTGCCAGCAGCCCGGACAGGGGAGATTCACCCCTCCACTTT. This sequence encodes CASSPDRGDSPLHF.